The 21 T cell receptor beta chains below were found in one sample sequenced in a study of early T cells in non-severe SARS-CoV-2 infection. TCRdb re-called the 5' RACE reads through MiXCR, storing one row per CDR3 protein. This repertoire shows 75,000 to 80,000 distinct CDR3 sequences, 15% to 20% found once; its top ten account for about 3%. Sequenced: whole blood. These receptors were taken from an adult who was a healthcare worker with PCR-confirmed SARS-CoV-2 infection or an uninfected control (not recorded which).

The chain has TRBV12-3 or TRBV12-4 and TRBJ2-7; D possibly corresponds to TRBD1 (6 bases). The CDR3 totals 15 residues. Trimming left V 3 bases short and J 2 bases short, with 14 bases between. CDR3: CASSFRSQGPYEQYF. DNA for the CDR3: TGTGCCAGCAGTTTTAGGTCACAGGGCCCCTACGAGCAGTACTTC.

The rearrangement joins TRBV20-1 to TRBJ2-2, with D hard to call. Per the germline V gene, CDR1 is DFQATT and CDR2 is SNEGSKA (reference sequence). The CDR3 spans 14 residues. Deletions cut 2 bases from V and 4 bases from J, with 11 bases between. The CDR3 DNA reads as TGCAGTGCTAGAATCGGATCCCTCACCGGGGAGCTGTTTTTT. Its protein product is CSARIGSLTGELFF.

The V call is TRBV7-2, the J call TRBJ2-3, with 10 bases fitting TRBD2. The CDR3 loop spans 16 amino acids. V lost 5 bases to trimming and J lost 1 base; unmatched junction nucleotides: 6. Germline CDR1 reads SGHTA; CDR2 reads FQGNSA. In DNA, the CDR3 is TGTGCCAGCAGCATGGGGCTAGCGGGGGGCACAGATACGCAGTATTTT. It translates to CASSMGLAGGTDTQYF. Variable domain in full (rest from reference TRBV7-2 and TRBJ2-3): GAGVSQSPSNKVTEKGKDVELRCDPISGHTALYWYRQSLGQGLEFLIYFQGNSAPDKSGLPSDRFSAERTGGSVSTLTIQRTQQEDSAVYLCASSMGLAGGTDTQYFGPGTRLTVL.

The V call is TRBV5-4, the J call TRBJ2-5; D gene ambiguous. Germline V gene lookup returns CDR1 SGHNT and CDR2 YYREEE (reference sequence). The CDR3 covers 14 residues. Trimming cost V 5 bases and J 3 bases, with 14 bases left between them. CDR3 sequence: CASRLTGPEETQYF. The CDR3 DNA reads TGTGCCAGCAGACTGACTGGACCCGAAGAGACCCAGTACTTC.

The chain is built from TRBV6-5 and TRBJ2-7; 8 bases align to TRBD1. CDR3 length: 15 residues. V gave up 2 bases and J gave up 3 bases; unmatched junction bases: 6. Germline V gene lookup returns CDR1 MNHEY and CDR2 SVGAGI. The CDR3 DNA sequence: TGTGCCAGCAGTTACCGCGACAGGGGATTCTACGAGCAGTACTTC. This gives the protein CASSYRDRGFYEQYF.

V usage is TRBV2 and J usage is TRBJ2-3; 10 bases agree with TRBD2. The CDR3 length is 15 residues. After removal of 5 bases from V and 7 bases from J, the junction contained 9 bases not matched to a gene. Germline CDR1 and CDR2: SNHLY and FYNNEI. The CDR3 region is CASSQTAGGPHTQYF. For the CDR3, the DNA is TGTGCCAGCAGTCAAACAGCGGGAGGGCCACATACGCAGTATTTT.

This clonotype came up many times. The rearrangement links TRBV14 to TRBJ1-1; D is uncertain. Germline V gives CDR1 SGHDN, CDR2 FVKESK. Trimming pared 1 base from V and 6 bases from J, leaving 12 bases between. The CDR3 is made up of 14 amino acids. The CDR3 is CASSQVVGLPEAFF. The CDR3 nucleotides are TGTGCCAGCAGCCAAGTCGTGGGTTTACCTGAAGCTTTCTTT.

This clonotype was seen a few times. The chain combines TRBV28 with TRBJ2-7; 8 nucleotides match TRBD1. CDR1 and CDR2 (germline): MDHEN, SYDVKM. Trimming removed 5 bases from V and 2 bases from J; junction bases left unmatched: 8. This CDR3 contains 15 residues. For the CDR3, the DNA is TGTGCCAGCAGTCTCGGACAGGGTAGCACCTACGAGCAGTACTTC. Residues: CASSLGQGSTYEQYF.

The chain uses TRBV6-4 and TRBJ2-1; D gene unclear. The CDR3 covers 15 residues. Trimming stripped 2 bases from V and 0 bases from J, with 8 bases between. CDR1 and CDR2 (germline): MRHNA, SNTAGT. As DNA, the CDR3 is TGTGCCAGCAGTGACAGTCTCCTCTCCTACAATGAGCAGTTCTTC. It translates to CASSDSLLSYNEQFF.

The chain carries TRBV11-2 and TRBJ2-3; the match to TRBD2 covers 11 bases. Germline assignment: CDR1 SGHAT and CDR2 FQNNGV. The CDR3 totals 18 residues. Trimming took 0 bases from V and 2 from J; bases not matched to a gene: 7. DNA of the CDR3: TGTGCCAGCAGCTTAGATCTGCTAGCGGGGGGTTTCACAGATACGCAGTATTTT. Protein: CASSLDLLAGGFTDTQYF.

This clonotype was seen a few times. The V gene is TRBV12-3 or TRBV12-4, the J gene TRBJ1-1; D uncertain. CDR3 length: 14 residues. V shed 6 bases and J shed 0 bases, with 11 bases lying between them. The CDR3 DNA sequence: TGTGCCAGCAGAGTACCCTCATTGAACACTGAAGCTTTCTTT. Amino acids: CASRVPSLNTEAFF.

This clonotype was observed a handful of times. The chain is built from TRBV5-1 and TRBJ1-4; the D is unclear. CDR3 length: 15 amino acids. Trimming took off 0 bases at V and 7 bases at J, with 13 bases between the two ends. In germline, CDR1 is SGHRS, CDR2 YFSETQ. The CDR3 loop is CASSLAAGDFEKLFF. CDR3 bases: TGCGCCAGCAGCTTGGCCGCGGGCGACTTTGAAAAACTGTTTTTT.

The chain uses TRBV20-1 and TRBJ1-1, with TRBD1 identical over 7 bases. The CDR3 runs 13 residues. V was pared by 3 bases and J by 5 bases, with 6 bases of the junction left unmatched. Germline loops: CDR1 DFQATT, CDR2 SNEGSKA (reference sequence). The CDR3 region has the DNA TGCAGTGCTAGCCGGGACAGAGTAACTGAAGCTTTCTTT. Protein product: CSASRDRVTEAFF.

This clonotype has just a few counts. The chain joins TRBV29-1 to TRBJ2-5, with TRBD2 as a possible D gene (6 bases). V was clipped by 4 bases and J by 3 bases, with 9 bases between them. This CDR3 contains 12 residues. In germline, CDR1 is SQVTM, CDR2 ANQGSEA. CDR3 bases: TGCAGCGTTGGTGCGGGGAAAGAGACCCAGTACTTC. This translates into CSVGAGKETQYF. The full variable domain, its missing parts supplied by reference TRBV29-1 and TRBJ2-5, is SAVISQKPSRDICQRGTSLTIQCQVDSQVTMMFWYRQQPGQSLTLIATANQGSEATYESGFVIDKFPISRPNLTFSTLTVSNMSPEDSSIYLCSVGAGKETQYFGPGTRLLVL.

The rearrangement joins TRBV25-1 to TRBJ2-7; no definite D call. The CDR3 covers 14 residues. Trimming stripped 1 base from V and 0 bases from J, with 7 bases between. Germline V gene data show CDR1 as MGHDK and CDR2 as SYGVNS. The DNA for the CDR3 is TGTGCCAGCAGTGAATCTCCAGACTCCTACGAGCAGTACTTC. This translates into CASSESPDSYEQYF.

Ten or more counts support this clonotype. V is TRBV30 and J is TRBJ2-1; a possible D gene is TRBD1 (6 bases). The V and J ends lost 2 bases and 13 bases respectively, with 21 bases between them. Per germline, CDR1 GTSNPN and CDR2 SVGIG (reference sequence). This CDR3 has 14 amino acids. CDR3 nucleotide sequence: TGTGCCTGGAGTACTCCCGGGACATCACCTAACCAGTTCTTC. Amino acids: CAWSTPGTSPNQFF.

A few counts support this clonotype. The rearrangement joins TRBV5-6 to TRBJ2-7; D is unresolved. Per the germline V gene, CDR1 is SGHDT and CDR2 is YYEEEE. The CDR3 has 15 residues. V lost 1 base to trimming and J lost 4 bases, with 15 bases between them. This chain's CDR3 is CASSLPDALGYEQYF. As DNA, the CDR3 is TGTGCCAGCAGCTTGCCGGACGCCTTAGGATACGAGCAGTACTTC.

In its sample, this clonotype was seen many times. The CDR3 protein is CASSSVSGGPPSQYF. The CDR3 DNA sequence: TGTGCCAGCAGTTCCGTGAGCGGGGGACCACCGTCGCAGTATTTT. V is TRBV12-3 or TRBV12-4 and J is TRBJ2-3; 8 nucleotides agree with TRBD2. V was clipped by 4 bases and J by 10 bases; unmatched bases: 13. This CDR3 has 15 amino acids.

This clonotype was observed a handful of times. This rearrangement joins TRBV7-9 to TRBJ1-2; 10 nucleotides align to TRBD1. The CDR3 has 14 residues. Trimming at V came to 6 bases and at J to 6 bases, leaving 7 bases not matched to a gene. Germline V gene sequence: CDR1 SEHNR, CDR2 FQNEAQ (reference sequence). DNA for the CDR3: TGTGCCAGCAGTCGAGAGACAGGGGGCCATGGCTACACCTTC. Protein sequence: CASSRETGGHGYTF.

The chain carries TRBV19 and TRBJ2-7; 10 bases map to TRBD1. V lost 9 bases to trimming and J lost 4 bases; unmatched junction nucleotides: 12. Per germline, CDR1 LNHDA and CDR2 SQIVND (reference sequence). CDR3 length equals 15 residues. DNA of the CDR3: TGTGCCAGCGCGCTACTGACAGGGGGCAAGTACGAGCAGTACTTC. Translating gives CASALLTGGKYEQYF.

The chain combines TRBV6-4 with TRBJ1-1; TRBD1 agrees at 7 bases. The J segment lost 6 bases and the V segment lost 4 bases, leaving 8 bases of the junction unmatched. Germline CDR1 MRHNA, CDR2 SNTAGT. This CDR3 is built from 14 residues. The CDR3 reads CASSAEQGIAEAFF. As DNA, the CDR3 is TGTGCCAGCAGTGCTGAACAGGGGATTGCTGAAGCTTTCTTT.